This T cell receptor (beta chain) is from a study of human CD8 memory T cell subsets. Healthy donor buffy coats were the source of the PBMC. It was negative magnetic separation that enriched the total CD8+ T cells. From duplicate vials of 150,000 sorted CD8+ T cells per subset, RNA was isolated. UMI-labeled 5' RACE produced the TCR beta libraries. For each CDR3 protein, TCRdb gives one entry from its re-call of the 5' RACE reads, without DNA. The sample table includes some 11,000 distinct CDR3 sequences. The CDR3 is 13 residues long. The chain uses TRBV21-1 and TRBJ1-2. TRBV21-1 is reported as a pseudogene. This TCR was sampled from a human donor in good health. Input material: CD8+ T cells from PBMCs. The CDR3 spells CASRQQTNYGYTF.